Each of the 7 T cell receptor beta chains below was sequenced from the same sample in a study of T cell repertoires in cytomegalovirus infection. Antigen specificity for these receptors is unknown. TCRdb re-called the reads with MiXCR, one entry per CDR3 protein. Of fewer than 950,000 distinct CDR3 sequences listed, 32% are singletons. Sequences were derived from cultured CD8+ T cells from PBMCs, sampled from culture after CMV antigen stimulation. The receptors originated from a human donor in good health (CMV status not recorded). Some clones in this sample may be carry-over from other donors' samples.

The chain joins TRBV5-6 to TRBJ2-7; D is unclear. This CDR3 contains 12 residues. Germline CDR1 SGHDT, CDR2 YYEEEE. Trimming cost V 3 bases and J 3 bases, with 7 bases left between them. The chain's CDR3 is CASSSEYYEQYF. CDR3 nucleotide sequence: TGTGCCAGCAGCTCGGAGTACTACGAGCAGTACTTC.

The CDR3 DNA follows: TGTGCCAGCCTATTTTCGAAAGAGACCCAGTACTTC. This encodes CASLFSKETQYF. The rearrangement links TRBV6-1 to TRBJ2-5; D call uncertain. The length of the CDR3 is 12 residues. The germline V and J ends were trimmed by 8 bases and 3 bases, with 10 bases remaining between them. Germline loops: CDR1 MNHNS, CDR2 SASEGT.

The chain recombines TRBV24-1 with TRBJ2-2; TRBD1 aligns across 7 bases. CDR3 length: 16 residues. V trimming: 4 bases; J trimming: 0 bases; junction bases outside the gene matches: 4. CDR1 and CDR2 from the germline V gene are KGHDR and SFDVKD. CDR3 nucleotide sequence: TGTGCCACCAGTGAGTGGGACAGTTCGAACACCGGGGAGCTGTTTTTT. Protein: CATSEWDSSNTGELFF.

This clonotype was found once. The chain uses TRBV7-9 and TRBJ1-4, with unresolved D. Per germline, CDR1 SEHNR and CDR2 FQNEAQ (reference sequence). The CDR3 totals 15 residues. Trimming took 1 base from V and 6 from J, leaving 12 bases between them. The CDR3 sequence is CASSLVVPGYEKLFF. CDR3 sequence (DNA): TGTGCCAGCAGCTTAGTCGTTCCGGGGTATGAAAAACTGTTTTTT.

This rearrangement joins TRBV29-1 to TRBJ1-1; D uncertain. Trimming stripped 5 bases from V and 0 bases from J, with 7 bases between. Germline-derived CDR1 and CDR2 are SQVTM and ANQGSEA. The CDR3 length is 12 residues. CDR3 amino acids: CSVIDLNTEAFF. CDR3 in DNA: TGCAGCGTTATAGATTTGAACACTGAAGCTTTCTTT.

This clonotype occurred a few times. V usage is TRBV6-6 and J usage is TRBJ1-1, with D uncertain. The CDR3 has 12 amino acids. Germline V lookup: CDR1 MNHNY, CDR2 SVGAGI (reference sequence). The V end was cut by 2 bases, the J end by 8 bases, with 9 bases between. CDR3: CASSYTPDEAFF. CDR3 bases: TGTGCCAGCAGTTACACTCCGGACGAAGCTTTCTTT.

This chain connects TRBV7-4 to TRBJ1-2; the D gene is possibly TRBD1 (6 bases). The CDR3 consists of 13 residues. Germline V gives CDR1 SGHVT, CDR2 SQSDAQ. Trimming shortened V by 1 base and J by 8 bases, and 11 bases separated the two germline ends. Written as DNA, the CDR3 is TGTGCCAGCAGCTTAGTGCGGACAGACGGCTACACCTTC. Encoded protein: CASSLVRTDGYTF.